This is a list of T cell receptor beta chains from one sample in a study of T cells in Graves' hyperthyroidism and ophthalmopathy. MiXCR was run by TCRdb on the multiplex PCR reads, yielding one entry per CDR3 protein. The repertoire has 500,000 to 800,000 distinct CDR3 sequences, roughly 15% of them found once; the top ten carry around 13%. The specimen was blood. Every receptor here comes from a woman aged 45-65 years with Graves' ophthalmopathy. The CDR3 runs from the conserved cysteine through the conserved F or W. A D gene is named only where the DNA matches it firmly. The size field reads once, few or many counts, or a class when the clone is expanded.

J,size,V,D,CDR3,DNA
TRBJ1-2,few,TRBV14,-,CASSQGELPFGGYTF,TGTGCCAGCAGCCAAGGGGAGCTACCCTTTGGGGGCTACACCTTC
TRBJ2-3,many,TRBV28,TRBD1,CASRTGLSDTQYF,TGTGCCAGCAGGACAGGGTTATCAGATACGCAGTATTTT
TRBJ2-1,many,TRBV12-3/TRBV12-4,TRBD2,CASTPRGGRALNEQFF,TGTGCCAGCACTCCTAGGGGCGGGAGGGCCTTGAATGAGCAGTTCTTC
TRBJ2-1,few,TRBV19,-,CASRIQDGAGEQFF,TGTGCCAGTAGGATTCAGGACGGGGCTGGGGAGCAGTTCTTC
TRBJ2-7,many,TRBV11-2,TRBD2,CASTLSGGGGSSYEQYF,TGTGCCAGCACCCTATCCGGCGGGGGGGGTTCGTCCTACGAGCAGTACTTC
TRBJ1-1,many,TRBV27,-,CASSFWPNSGDTEAFF,TGTGCCAGCAGTTTTTGGCCCAACAGTGGGGACACTGAAGCTTTCTTT
TRBJ2-3,many,TRBV2,TRBD2,CASSEPLTSGVPEITDTQYF,TGTGCCAGCAGTGAACCTTTGACTAGCGGGGTGCCAGAGATCACAGATACGCAGTATTTT
TRBJ1-4,many,TRBV11-2,-,CASSPRDGYNEKLFF,TGTGCCAGCAGCCCCCGGGACGGTTATAATGAAAAACTGTTTTTT
TRBJ2-7,many,TRBV11-2,TRBD2,CASRQAGAYPYEQYF,TGTGCCAGCAGACAAGCGGGAGCCTATCCCTACGAGCAGTACTTC
TRBJ2-4,many,TRBV27,-,CASSFLDRKNIQYF,TGTGCCAGCAGTTTTTTAGACAGAAAAAACATTCAGTACTTC
TRBJ1-1,few,TRBV15,TRBD1,CATSSPDTGVTEAFF,TGTGCCACCAGCAGCCCTGATACAGGGGTCACTGAAGCTTTCTTT
TRBJ1-2,few,TRBV28,-,CASSMENYGYTF,TGTGCCAGCAGTATGGAGAACTATGGCTACACCTTC
TRBJ1-1,many,TRBV7-3,TRBD1,CASSPGTGINTEAFF,TGTGCCAGCAGCCCCGGGACAGGGATAAACACTGAAGCTTTCTTT
TRBJ2-2,many,TRBV6-5,-,CASSYRQQAYTGELFF,TGTGCCAGCAGTTACAGACAACAGGCTTACACCGGGGAGCTGTTTTTT
TRBJ2-7,many,TRBV11-3,-,CASSTRTGRAEQYF,TGTGCCAGCAGCACGAGGACAGGGAGGGCCGAGCAGTACTTC
TRBJ2-7,many,TRBV6-1,TRBD1,CASRYSSGTGNNEQYF,TGTGCCAGCAGATATTCCTCCGGGACAGGGAATAACGAGCAGTACTTC
TRBJ2-7,many,TRBV20-1,TRBD2,CSARDPRTSGYEQYF,TGCAGTGCTAGAGATCCCCGGACTAGCGGCTACGAGCAGTACTTC
TRBJ2-5,many,TRBV28,TRBD2,CASSPKRTSGRRWETQYF,TGTGCCAGCAGTCCGAAGAGGACTAGCGGGAGGAGGTGGGAGACCCAGTACTTC
TRBJ2-7,many,TRBV29-1,-,CSVGPTFHEQYF,TGCAGCGTTGGTCCGACTTTCCACGAGCAGTACTTC
TRBJ2-7,few,TRBV27,TRBD2,CASSTTTGTSGIGLSYEQYF,TGTGCCAGCAGTACTACGACCGGGACTAGCGGGATAGGTTTATCCTACGAGCAGTACTTC
TRBJ2-5,few,TRBV13,-,CASSLKGTQETQYF,TGTGCCAGCAGCTTAAAGGGGACCCAAGAGACCCAGTACTTC